The text below deals with one T cell receptor (beta chain). These data are taken from a study of blood T cells in healthy people across ages. After removal of 2 bases from V and 0 bases from J, the junction contained 2 bases not matched to a gene. This CDR3 comprises 16 residues. Per germline, CDR1 LGHNA and CDR2 YSLEER. A J-beta primer mix and a sample-barcoded 5' primer were used in a second PCR of about 7 to 12 cycles. TCRdb reprocessed the 5' RACE reads via MiXCR and lists one record per CDR3 protein. The sample lists some 760,000 distinct CDR3 sequences, 25% occurring once. These data were also filed under a second study, of T cells of mothers and their children.

The sequencing input was blood. The sequence was obtained from a boy under 18 in good health. The gene calls are TRBV4-3 and TRBJ2-3; 10 bases match TRBD2. The CDR3 loop is CASSQHSGRSTDTQYF. The CDR3 DNA sequence: TGCGCCAGCAGCCAACATAGCGGGAGGAGCACAGATACGCAGTATTTT.